Shown below are 27 T cell receptor beta chains from a single sample sequenced in a study of blood T cell repertoires in COVID-19. The table came from immunoSEQ multiplex PCR; TCRdb's copy has only in-frame clones and leaves some out. The sample lists some 62,000 clones, approximately 79% occurring once. The material sequenced was peripheral blood. These receptors originate from a woman older than 75 with active or convalescent COVID-19.

The chain links TRBV19 to TRBJ1-1, with D possibly TRBD1 on 6 matching bases. Deletions cut 1 base from V and 4 bases from J, with 22 bases between. This CDR3 is 18 amino acids long. The germline CDR1 and CDR2 sequences are LNHDA and SQIVND (reference sequence). CDR3 bases: TGTGCCAGTAGTATAGGACGGCAGGGGCGATTCCGGAGCACTGAAGCTTTCTTT. Encoded protein: CASSIGRQGRFRSTEAFF.

V and J are TRBV2 and TRBJ2-5, with D uncertain. CDR3 length equals 16 residues. From germline, CDR1 is SNHLY and CDR2 FYNNEI. Trimming pared 0 bases from V and 1 base from J, leaving 12 bases between. The CDR3 is CASSEAPVGGQETQYF. The CDR3 nucleotides are TGTGCCAGCAGTGAAGCGCCCGTCGGCGGCCAAGAGACCCAGTACTTC.

This chain uses TRBV5-4 with TRBJ1-6; 12 bases agree with TRBD1. J lost 10 bases, V lost 3 bases, and 17 bases had no gene match. The CDR3 is 19 amino acids. From germline, CDR1 is SGHNT and CDR2 YYREEE (reference sequence). The CDR3 nucleotides are TGTGCCAGCAGCTCGTCTATACCGGGACAGGGGGCGCCGGGGTCACCCCTCCACTTT. Its translation: CASSSSIPGQGAPGSPLHF. Looking up the rest from reference TRBV5-4 and TRBJ1-6 gives the full variable domain: ETGVTQSPTHLIKTRGQQVTLRCSSQSGHNTVSWYQQALGQGPQFIFQYYREEENGRGNFPPRFSGLQFPNYSSELNVNALELDDSALYLCASSSSIPGQGAPGSPLHFGNGTRLTVT.

The chain combines TRBV9 with TRBJ1-2; TRBD1 matches at 10 bases. Germline assignment: CDR1 SGDLS and CDR2 YYNGEE. The CDR3 extends over 14 amino acids. V lost 0 bases, J lost 5 bases, and 1 base stayed unmatched. CDR3 DNA: TGTGCCAGCAGCGTAGTGGGACAGGGGTATGGCTACACCTTC. The encoded protein is CASSVVGQGYGYTF.

V gene TRBV5-4 combines with J gene TRBJ2-7, with D possibly matching TRBD2 (5 bases). CDR3 size: 13 residues. The ends were cut back, 0 bases at V and 6 bases at J, with 10 bases in the middle. Per the germline V gene, CDR1 is SGHNT and CDR2 is YYREEE (reference sequence). CDR3 loop: CASSLVNEGEQYF. CDR3 bases: TGTGCCAGCAGCTTGGTGAATGAGGGCGAGCAGTACTTC. Full variable domain (remainder filled in from reference TRBV5-4 and TRBJ2-7): ETGVTQSPTHLIKTRGQQVTLRCSSQSGHNTVSWYQQALGQGPQFIFQYYREEENGRGNFPPRFSGLQFPNYSSELNVNALELDDSALYLCASSLVNEGEQYFGPGTRLTVT.

This clone was observed a few times. V is TRBV10-3 and J is TRBJ1-5; D is uncertain. Germline CDR1 ENHRY, CDR2 SYGVKD. Trimming left V 3 bases short and J 10 bases short, with 10 bases between. The CDR3 covers 12 residues. The CDR3 loop is CAISDGARPQHF. The CDR3 bases are TGTGCCATCAGTGATGGAGCGCGCCCCCAGCATTTT.

This clone was picked up a small number of times. The rearrangement links TRBV2 to TRBJ1-2; the D gene is possibly TRBD1 (5 bases). The CDR3 has 14 residues. The V end lost 3 bases, the J end lost 9 bases, and 17 bases lay between the germline ends. Germline V gene lookup returns CDR1 SNHLY and CDR2 FYNNEI. This chain's CDR3 is CASSEEGRQSRYTF. DNA for the CDR3: TGTGCCAGCAGTGAGGAGGGACGCCAGTCCCGCTACACCTTC.

In its sample, this clone was seen many times. The chain is built from TRBV5-8 and TRBJ1-4; TRBD1 agrees at 10 bases. J gave up 5 bases and V 4 bases, and 8 bases lay outside the gene matches. CDR1 is SGHTS and CDR2 is YDEGEE in the germline V gene. CDR3 length: 16 residues. This CDR3 is CASSRDRGYKNEKLFF. The CDR3 DNA sequence: TGTGCCAGCAGCCGGGACAGGGGATATAAGAATGAAAAACTGTTTTTT.

This clone was recorded at least ten times. The chain couples TRBV5-4 to TRBJ2-7; TRBD2 is a possible D gene (5 bases). Trimming removed 5 bases at V and 3 bases at J, with 12 bases between. The CDR3 runs to 13 residues. CDR1 SGHNT and CDR2 YYREEE come from the germline V gene (reference sequence). As DNA, the CDR3 is TGTGCCAGCAGTCCGGACTTGAACTACGAGCAGTACTTC. It is translated as CASSPDLNYEQYF.

This chain joins TRBV5-4 and TRBJ2-1; TRBD2 aligns across 8 bases. V lost 4 bases and J lost 4; bases outside the gene matches: 7. The CDR3 totals 15 residues. Per germline, CDR1 SGHNT and CDR2 YYREEE (reference sequence). In DNA form, the CDR3 reads TGTGCCAGCAGCCTGACTAGCGACCTTTACAATGAGCAGTTCTTC. The encoded protein is CASSLTSDLYNEQFF.

This chain uses TRBV6-5 with TRBJ2-7, with D possibly being TRBD2 (6 bases). CDR1 MNHEY and CDR2 SVGAGI come from the germline V gene. The CDR3 is made up of 11 amino acids. V lost 2 bases, J lost 8 bases, and 7 bases lay in between. The CDR3 is CASSYGRQQYF. In DNA form, the CDR3 reads TGTGCCAGCAGTTACGGGAGGCAGCAGTACTTC.

The chain links TRBV2 to TRBJ2-3, with 8 bases aligning to TRBD1. After removal of 3 bases from V and 5 bases from J, the junction contained 16 bases not matched to a gene. This CDR3 contains 18 residues. CDR1 SNHLY and CDR2 FYNNEI come from the germline V gene. The DNA for the CDR3 is TGTGCCAGCAGTGACCGACAGGGGCCATTAGTCGGTAAAGATACGCAGTATTTT. As protein: CASSDRQGPLVGKDTQYF. The full variable domain, its missing parts supplied by reference TRBV2 and TRBJ2-3, is EPEVTQTPSHQVTQMGQEVILRCVPISNHLYFYWYRQILGQKVEFLVSFYNNEISEKSEIFDDQFSVERPDGSNFTLKIRSTKLEDSAMYFCASSDRQGPLVGKDTQYFGPGTRLTVL.

This chain joins TRBV14 and TRBJ1-1; D is unclear. V dropped 1 base and J dropped 7 bases, with 10 bases sitting between them. CDR1 and CDR2 (germline): SGHDN, FVKESK. The CDR3 runs 13 residues. The CDR3 DNA follows: TGTGCCAGCAGCCAAGTCCGAGCGAGTGAAGCTTTCTTT. Translation gives CASSQVRASEAFF.

This clone turned up a few times. The rearrangement links TRBV9 to TRBJ2-1; 8 nucleotides agree with TRBD2. The V segment lost 0 bases and the J segment 8 bases; nucleotides outside the gene matches: 7. Germline V gene sequence: CDR1 SGDLS, CDR2 YYNGEE. The CDR3 sequence is 15 residues long. CDR3 sequence reads: CASSVVGGGLDEQFF. The CDR3 bases are TGTGCCAGCAGCGTAGTCGGGGGGGGCCTGGATGAGCAGTTCTTC.

This clone was counted once. The V and J genes are TRBV29-1 and TRBJ2-1; 8 nucleotides line up with TRBD1. The ends lost 8 bases at V and 10 bases at J; junction bases unmatched: 13. The CDR3 consists of 13 residues. Germline V lookup: CDR1 SQVTM, CDR2 ANQGSEA. The chain's CDR3 is CSSILTQGAEQFF. In DNA form, the CDR3 reads TGCAGCTCAATCCTTACTCAGGGGGCCGAGCAGTTCTTC.

V gene TRBV23-1 combines with J gene TRBJ2-5, with 9 bases that match TRBD2. TRBV23-1 is an ORF, and what it does is uncertain. The junction had 23 bases not matched to a gene; V was cut back by 7 bases and J by 2 bases. The CDR3 is made up of 20 amino acids. The CDR3 loop reads CASNPSGQGSGGPIQETQYF. The CDR3 DNA sequence: TGCGCCAGCAATCCGTCAGGGCAGGGTAGCGGGGGACCAATTCAAGAGACCCAGTACTTC.

The rearrangement links TRBV5-1 to TRBJ1-4, with D uncertain. Per the germline V gene, CDR1 is SGHRS and CDR2 is YFSETQ. V lost 3 bases to trimming and J lost 0 bases, with 9 bases between them. The CDR3 is made up of 15 amino acids. The CDR3: CASSSTAATNEKLFF. The CDR3 DNA is TGCGCCAGCAGCTCCACAGCTGCAACTAATGAAAAACTGTTTTTT.

The chain uses TRBV19 and TRBJ1-1; possibly TRBD1 for D (5 bases). V lost 6 bases and J 3 bases, leaving 14 bases between the germline ends. Germline V gene lookup returns CDR1 LNHDA and CDR2 SQIVND (reference sequence). The CDR3 loop spans 14 amino acids. The CDR3 region is CASRASWGDTEAFF. Here the CDR3 DNA reads TGTGCCAGTAGGGCCAGTTGGGGGGACACTGAAGCTTTCTTT.

The V and J genes are TRBV6-1 and TRBJ2-1; no clear D. V was cut by 2 bases and J by 7 bases, with 6 bases left in between. Germline CDR1 and CDR2: MNHNS and SASEGT. The CDR3 loop spans 12 amino acids. CDR3 in DNA: TGTGCCAGCAGTGAACCTCCGAATGAGCAGTTCTTC. Its protein is CASSEPPNEQFF.

The V and J genes are TRBV7-2 and TRBJ1-2; TRBD1 might be the D (5 bases). This CDR3 spans 14 amino acids. CDR1 and CDR2 from the germline V gene are SGHTA and FQGNSA. V was clipped by 5 bases and J by 8 bases, with 18 bases between them. The CDR3 here is CASSLPGGSGGYTF. The CDR3 DNA is TGTGCCAGCAGCCTTCCGGGGGGGTCGGGAGGCTACACCTTC.

This sequence joins TRBV18 and TRBJ2-5; 7 bases map to TRBD1. Germline trimming cut 4 bases from V and 2 bases from J; bases unmatched to any gene: 13. Germline CDR1 reads KGHSH; CDR2 reads LQKENI. This CDR3 comprises 17 residues. CDR3 sequence (DNA): TGTGCCAGCTCACTCAAATTTGGACAGGTGCCGCAAGAGACCCAGTACTTC. It encodes CASSLKFGQVPQETQYF.

This chain joins TRBV7-2 and TRBJ1-3; the D is unclear. The CDR3 covers 13 residues. Between the trimmed V and J ends, which lost 1 base and 3 bases, there was a span of 4 bases. Germline V gene lookup returns CDR1 SGHTA and CDR2 FQGNSA. The CDR3 sequence: CASSLDSGNTIYF. CDR3 nucleotide sequence: TGTGCCAGCAGCTTAGACAGTGGAAACACCATATATTTT.

The V gene is TRBV5-5, the J gene TRBJ1-4, with TRBD1 as a possible D gene (6 bases). CDR3 length: 15 amino acids. The germline V gene has CDR1 SGHKS and CDR2 YYEKEE (reference sequence). With 5 bases removed from V and 8 bases from J, the gap between germline ends came to 19 bases. The CDR3 here is CASSSPTTGVEKLFF. In nucleotides, the CDR3 is TGTGCCAGCAGTTCCCCAACGACAGGCGTCGAAAAACTGTTTTTT.

The DNA for the CDR3 is TGTGCCAGCTCATCCGGGACAGGGCGTTACAATGAGCAGTTCTTC. Its translation is CASSSGTGRYNEQFF. The chain uses TRBV18 and TRBJ2-1, with 9 bases that match TRBD1. Unmatched junction bases numbered 6, after V lost 5 bases and J lost 4 bases. CDR1 and CDR2 (germline): KGHSH, LQKENI. This CDR3 has 15 amino acids. Filled out from reference TRBV18 and TRBJ2-1, the complete variable domain reads NAGVMQNPRHLVRRRGQEARLRCSPMKGHSHVYWYRQLPEEGLKFMVYLQKENIIDESGMPKERFSAEFPKEGPSILRIQQVVRGDSAAYFCASSSGTGRYNEQFFGPGTRLTVL.

The chain is built from TRBV5-6 and TRBJ1-2; D possibly corresponds to TRBD1 (6 bases). Germline V gene lookup returns CDR1 SGHDT and CDR2 YYEEEE. The V gene lost 2 bases and the J gene lost 0 bases, with 17 bases spanning the gap. CDR3 length: 17 amino acids. The CDR3 coding sequence is TGTGCCAGCAGCTTTGCCGGGACATCTGGATCTAACTATGGCTACACCTTC. Encoded protein: CASSFAGTSGSNYGYTF.

The rearrangement links TRBV19 to TRBJ2-2; 9 nucleotides line up with TRBD1. Germline values: CDR1 LNHDA, CDR2 SQIVND (reference sequence). The CDR3 spans 16 residues. Trimming took 7 bases from V and 0 from J; bases not matched to a gene: 6. The CDR3 nucleotides are TGTGCCAGTATCTCTAGACAGGGGGCGAACACCGGGGAGCTGTTTTTT. As protein: CASISRQGANTGELFF.

This chain connects TRBV6-4 to TRBJ1-2; TRBD1 aligns across 8 bases. The CDR3 extends over 15 amino acids. Losses at the gene ends were 6 bases for V and 8 bases for J; bases not matched to a gene: 14. In germline, CDR1 is MRHNA, CDR2 SNTAGT. The CDR3 region has the DNA TGTGCCAGCAGGAGACAGGGGATCCCCTTATGGGGCTACACCTTC. Its translation: CASRRQGIPLWGYTF.